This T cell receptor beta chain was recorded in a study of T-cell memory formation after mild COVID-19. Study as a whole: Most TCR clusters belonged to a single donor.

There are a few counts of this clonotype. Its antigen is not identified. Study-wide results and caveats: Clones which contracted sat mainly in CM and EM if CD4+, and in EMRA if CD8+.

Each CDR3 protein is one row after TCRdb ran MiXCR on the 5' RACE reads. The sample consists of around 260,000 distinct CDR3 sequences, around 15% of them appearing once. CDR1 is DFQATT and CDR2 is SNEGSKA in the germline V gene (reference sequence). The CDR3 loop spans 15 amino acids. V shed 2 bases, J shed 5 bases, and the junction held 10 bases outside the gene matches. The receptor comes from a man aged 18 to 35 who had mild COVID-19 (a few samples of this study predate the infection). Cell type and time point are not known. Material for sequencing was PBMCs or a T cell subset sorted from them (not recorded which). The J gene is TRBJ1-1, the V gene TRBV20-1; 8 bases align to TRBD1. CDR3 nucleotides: TGCAGTGCTAGACCCACCTACAGGGGGACGACTGAAGCTTTCTTT. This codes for CSARPTYRGTTEAFF.